This entry is about one T cell receptor beta chain. The sample comes from a study of CD8 T cells in Susac syndrome. Reverse transcription of roughly 0.5 to 1 ug RNA was carried out with random hexamers. TCRdb reanalysed the immunoSEQ multiplex PCR reads using MiXCR and keeps one entry per CDR3 protein. The sample carries approximately 150,000 distinct CDR3 sequences, approximately 95% recorded once. The CDR3 is 12 amino acids. The V end was cut by 10 bases, the J end by 4 bases, with 13 bases between. Per the germline V gene, CDR1 is SNHLY and CDR2 is FYNNEI. This chain joins TRBV2 and TRBJ1-2, with D unresolved. Material for sequencing was CD4+ T cells from PBMCs. This clonotype originated in a human donor in good health. The CDR3 DNA reads as TGTGCCACCTCGGCCGGGAGCTATGGCTACACCTTC. Amino acid sequence: CATSAGSYGYTF.